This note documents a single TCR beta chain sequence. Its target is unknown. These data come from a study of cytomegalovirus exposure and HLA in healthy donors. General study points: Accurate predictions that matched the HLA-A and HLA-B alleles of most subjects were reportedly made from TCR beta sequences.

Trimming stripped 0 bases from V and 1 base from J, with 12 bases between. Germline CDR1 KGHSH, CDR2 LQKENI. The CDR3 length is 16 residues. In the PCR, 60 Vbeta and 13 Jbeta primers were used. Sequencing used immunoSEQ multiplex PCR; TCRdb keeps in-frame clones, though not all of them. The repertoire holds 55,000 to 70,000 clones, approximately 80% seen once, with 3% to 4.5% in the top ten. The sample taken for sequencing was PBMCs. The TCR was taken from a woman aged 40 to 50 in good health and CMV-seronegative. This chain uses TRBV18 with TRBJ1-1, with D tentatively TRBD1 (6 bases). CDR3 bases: TGTGCCAGCTCACCACCGGGGGGGGCGCGGAACACTGAAGCTTTCTTT. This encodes CASSPPGGARNTEAFF. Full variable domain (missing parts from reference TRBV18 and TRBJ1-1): NAGVMQNPRHLVRRRGQEARLRCSPMKGHSHVYWYRQLPEEGLKFMVYLQKENIIDESGMPKERFSAEFPKEGPSILRIQQVVRGDSAAYFCASSPPGGARNTEAFFGQGTRLTVV.